The 8 T cell receptor beta chains below come from one sample, sequenced in a study of cytomegalovirus exposure and HLA in healthy donors. Primers for the PCR totalled 60 Vbeta and 13 Jbeta. Clones were read by immunoSEQ multiplex PCR, and TCRdb kept only the in-frame ones, dropping some. This sample has 150,000 to 200,000 clones, with approximately 78% found just once. What was sequenced was PBMCs. These receptors came from a woman between 45 and 65 years old in good health and CMV-seropositive.

This clone was seen only once. This rearrangement joins TRBV30 to TRBJ1-5; 7 bases match TRBD1. From germline, CDR1 is GTSNPN and CDR2 SVGIG (reference sequence). V lost 7 bases and J lost 6; bases outside the gene matches: 9. The CDR3 is 13 residues long. The CDR3 bases are TGTGCCTTGGAAACAGGGGCGGTTCAGCCCCAGCATTTT. Translating it yields CALETGAVQPQHF.

The genes are TRBV5-4 and TRBJ2-5, with D maybe TRBD2 (6 bases). The CDR3 extends over 16 amino acids. V was trimmed by 0 bases and J by 4 bases, leaving 16 bases between them. Per germline, CDR1 SGHNT and CDR2 YYREEE (reference sequence). CDR3 region: CASSLAAGTKGETQYF. CDR3 in DNA: TGTGCCAGCAGCTTGGCCGCGGGGACCAAGGGAGAGACCCAGTACTTC. Looking up the rest from reference TRBV5-4 and TRBJ2-5 gives the full variable domain: ETGVTQSPTHLIKTRGQQVTLRCSSQSGHNTVSWYQQALGQGPQFIFQYYREEENGRGNFPPRFSGLQFPNYSSELNVNALELDDSALYLCASSLAAGTKGETQYFGPGTRLLVL.

The rearrangement uses TRBV4-3 and TRBJ1-1, with D hard to call. The CDR3 is 16 residues long. With 0 bases removed from V and 4 bases from J, the gap between germline ends came to 15 bases. Per the germline V gene, CDR1 is LGHNA and CDR2 is YSLEER. CDR3 sequence (DNA): TGCGCCAGCAGCCAAGATATTGGGCCCGGAGGCACTGAAGCTTTCTTT. Translated: CASSQDIGPGGTEAFF.

The chain joins TRBV11-2 to TRBJ2-6; D may be TRBD2 (6 bases). The CDR3 has 18 amino acids. Trimming removed 4 bases at V and 0 bases at J, with 16 bases between. The germline V gene has CDR1 SGHAT and CDR2 FQNNGV. CDR3 bases: TGTGCCAGCAGCTCCCGGACTAAAATTGACTCTGGGGCCAACGTCCTGACTTTC. Residues: CASSSRTKIDSGANVLTF.

The chain is built from TRBV19 and TRBJ2-1; TRBD2 aligns across 9 bases. Trimming took 7 bases from V and 10 from J; bases not matched to a gene: 11. The V gene's germline CDR1 is LNHDA and CDR2 SQIVND (reference sequence). This CDR3 is 14 amino acids long. Written as DNA, the CDR3 is TGTGCCAGTAACTTCTTGCGGGAGGGCCGGGAGCAGTTCTTC. Translated, it gives CASNFLREGREQFF.

The V call is TRBV5-1, the J call TRBJ1-1; 7 nucleotides match TRBD1. The CDR3 runs 13 residues. V lost 4 bases to trimming and J lost 6 bases; unmatched junction nucleotides: 6. Germline V gives CDR1 SGHRS, CDR2 YFSETQ. CDR3 loop: CASSTGQSSEAFF. In nucleotides, the CDR3 is TGCGCCAGCAGCACGGGACAGAGCTCTGAAGCTTTCTTT.

With regard to this clone: At one of its ends the junction is not consistent with the germline gene, which may arise from a read error. V is TRBV7-9 and J is TRBJ1-2, with D maybe TRBD1 (5 bases). Looked up from germline, CDR1 is SEHNR and CDR2 is FQNEAQ (reference sequence). This CDR3 region has 12 residues. Written as DNA, the CDR3 is TGTGCCAGCAGCCCGGGGGTCTATGGCTACCCCTTC. It specifies CASSPGVYGYPF.

Only a few counts were recorded for this clone. This chain joins TRBV6-6 and TRBJ2-7; 9 bases line up with TRBD1. Germline assignment: CDR1 MNHNY and CDR2 SVGAGI (reference sequence). This CDR3 has 14 amino acids. V lost 5 bases, J lost 6 bases, and 8 bases stayed unmatched. The CDR3 DNA follows: TGTGCCAGCAGTCTACAGGGGGCGCAGTCCGAGCAGTACTTC. This translates into CASSLQGAQSEQYF.